These 14 T cell receptor beta chains share one sample of origin, sequenced in a study of T-cell memory formation after mild COVID-19. TCRdb called the 5' RACE reads again in MiXCR, with one record for every CDR3 protein. The sample consists of approximately 500,000 distinct CDR3 sequences, roughly 25% of them appearing once. Sequencing was carried out using PBMCs or a T cell subset sorted from them (not recorded which). The receptors stem from an adult woman who had mild COVID-19 (a few samples of this study predate the infection). Cell type and time point are not known.

The chain is built from TRBV19 and TRBJ1-2; D gene uncertain. The V gene lost 7 bases and the J gene lost 0 bases, with 18 bases spanning the gap. The germline CDR1 and CDR2 sequences are LNHDA and SQIVND (reference sequence). The CDR3 is made up of 16 amino acids. The CDR3 protein is CASTVSSTSANYGYTF. In DNA form, the CDR3 reads TGTGCCAGTACCGTCAGTAGTACTTCAGCTAACTATGGCTACACCTTC.

This clonotype was counted only a few times. The CDR3 protein is CASSLGQTGTGELFF. CDR3 nucleotide sequence: TGCGCCAGCAGCTTGGGACAGACCGGGACGGGGGAGCTGTTTTTT. This rearrangement joins TRBV5-1 to TRBJ2-2; D tentatively reads TRBD1 or TRBD2 (5 bases each). The CDR3 has 15 amino acids. Germline values: CDR1 SGHRS, CDR2 YFSETQ. With 0 bases removed from V and 8 bases from J, the gap between germline ends came to 14 bases. Full variable domain (outside the CDR3, taken from reference TRBV5-1 and TRBJ2-2): KAGVTQTPRYLIKTRGQQVTLSCSPISGHRSVSWYQQTPGQGLQFLFEYFSETQRNKGNFPGRFSGRQFSNSRSEMNVSTLELGDSALYLCASSLGQTGTGELFFGEGSRLTVL.

The chain combines TRBV28 with TRBJ2-1; 7 positions match TRBD1. This CDR3 has 13 amino acids. CDR1 is MDHEN and CDR2 is SYDVKM in the germline V gene. With 5 bases clipped from V and 8 bases from J, the junction kept 6 bases outside the gene matches. CDR3 DNA sequence: TGTGCCAGCAGTAAGACAGGGTGGTATGAGCAGTTCTTC. Translated, it gives CASSKTGWYEQFF.

The rearrangement joins TRBV19 to TRBJ2-7; the D gene is possibly TRBD1 (5 bases). The germline V gene has CDR1 LNHDA and CDR2 SQIVND (reference sequence). Trimming stripped 3 bases from V and 1 base from J, with 10 bases between. The CDR3 runs 14 residues. The CDR3 spells CASSIDSLSYEQYF. The CDR3 region has the DNA TGTGCCAGTAGTATTGACAGCCTTTCCTACGAGCAGTACTTC.

This clonotype was seen a handful of times. The chain couples TRBV5-1 to TRBJ2-3; TRBD1 aligns across 11 bases. The CDR3 has 15 residues. Germline CDR1 reads SGHRS; CDR2 reads YFSETQ. Trimming took 7 bases from V and 4 from J; bases not matched to a gene: 8. The CDR3 DNA follows: TGCGCCAGCGCAAGGACAGGGGGCGCGGCAGATACGCAGTATTTT. This codes for CASARTGGAADTQYF. The full variable domain, rest sourced from reference TRBV5-1 and TRBJ2-3, is KAGVTQTPRYLIKTRGQQVTLSCSPISGHRSVSWYQQTPGQGLQFLFEYFSETQRNKGNFPGRFSGRQFSNSRSEMNVSTLELGDSALYLCASARTGGAADTQYFGPGTRLTVL.

This clonotype was counted between two and nine times. The chain is built from TRBV5-1 and TRBJ2-2; the D gene is possibly TRBD2 (6 bases). The CDR3 totals 14 residues. Per the germline V gene, CDR1 is SGHRS and CDR2 is YFSETQ. Trimming shortened V by 5 bases and J by 4 bases, and 12 bases separated the two germline ends. CDR3 in amino acids: CASRYSSATGELFF. The CDR3 bases are TGCGCCAGCAGATATTCTAGCGCCACCGGGGAGCTGTTTTTT.

Only a few counts were recorded for this clonotype. Here the CDR3 DNA reads TGTGCCAGCAGCTTACTAGGGCCCCGAAACTACGAGCAGTACTTC. Protein sequence: CASSLLGPRNYEQYF. This chain joins TRBV7-2 and TRBJ2-7; D ambiguous. The CDR3 is 15 residues long. Trimming removed 2 bases from V and 3 bases from J, with 14 bases in between. Per germline, CDR1 SGHTA and CDR2 FQGNSA.

The chain employs TRBV7-3 and TRBJ1-1; 7 bases fit TRBD1. Looked up from germline, CDR1 is SGHTA and CDR2 is FQGTGA. The trim removed 2 bases at V and 8 bases at J, leaving 2 bases unmatched. The length of the CDR3 is 12 residues. Written as DNA, the CDR3 is TGTGCCAGCAGCTTACCCAGGGGGGAAGCTTTCTTT. Protein product: CASSLPRGEAFF.

In its sample, this clonotype was seen once. The chain links TRBV2 to TRBJ2-3; TRBD2 might be the D (5 bases). Trimming shortened V by 7 bases and J by 5 bases, and 10 bases separated the two germline ends. CDR3 length: 12 residues. Germline V lookup: CDR1 SNHLY, CDR2 FYNNEI. Here the CDR3 reads CASTRVGDTQYF. CDR3 coding DNA: TGTGCCAGCACGAGGGTGGGAGATACGCAGTATTTT.

The rearrangement joins TRBV9 to TRBJ2-6; 7 bases fit TRBD2. Germline CDR1 is SGDLS and CDR2 is YYNGEE. The CDR3 runs 17 residues. The trim removed 2 bases at V and 4 bases at J, leaving 9 bases unmatched. The CDR3 bases are TGTGCCAGCAGCGTTACCTCTGGGGGGGACGGGGCCAACGTCCTGACTTTC. Translation gives CASSVTSGGDGANVLTF.

The V gene is TRBV12-2, the J gene TRBJ1-5; the D call in the table, TRBD1, was not verified against the DNA. TRBV12-2 is an annotated pseudogene. The CDR3 loop spans 10 amino acids. The chain's CDR3 is CASHQGTQHF. The CDR3 nucleotides read TGTGCAAGTCACCAGGGGACCCAGCATTTT.

This clonotype was counted many times. This chain links TRBV6-2 or TRBV6-3 with TRBJ1-5; tentative D call: TRBD1 (5 bases). The V end lost 0 bases, the J end lost 5 bases, and 5 bases lay between the germline ends. The CDR3 has 13 amino acids. Germline values: CDR1 MNHEY, CDR2 SVGEGT. The chain's CDR3 is CASSYSGDQPQHF. CDR3 sequence (DNA): TGTGCCAGCAGTTACTCAGGGGATCAGCCCCAGCATTTT.

A few counts support this clonotype. The chain joins TRBV6-5 to TRBJ1-1; TRBD1 matches at 9 bases. V gave up 1 base and J gave up 4 bases; unmatched junction bases: 13. This CDR3 has 18 residues. The germline V gene encodes CDR1 MNHEY and CDR2 SVGAGI. In DNA, the CDR3 is TGTGCCAGCAGTTACTTCTACCCGGGACAGGGTAGTGGCACTGAAGCTTTCTTT. It specifies CASSYFYPGQGSGTEAFF.

This rearrangement joins TRBV24-1 to TRBJ2-1; D possibly corresponds to TRBD2 (5 bases). With 3 bases removed from V and 7 bases from J, the gap between germline ends came to 15 bases. CDR3 length: 15 residues. Germline CDR1 KGHDR, CDR2 SFDVKD. CDR3 sequence reads: CATSDPLRGRNEQFF. The CDR3, as DNA: TGTGCCACCAGTGATCCTCTCCGGGGTCGGAATGAGCAGTTCTTC.